Presented here are 21 T cell receptor delta chains from one specimen sequenced in a study of gamma-delta T cells after stem cell transplantation. TCRdb used CATT to re-call clones from the RT-PCR reads. This sample has about 3,400 delta-chain clones, with 16% found just once. What was sequenced was gamma-delta T cells. The receptors originated from a human donor. It is not recorded whose cells these are; they may come from a transplant donor.

Points on this clone: A much more abundant neighbour one base away suggests this may be a read error. V gene TRDV2 combines with J gene TRDJ1; no reliable D call. V lost 0 bases and J 0 bases, leaving 16 bases between the germline ends. The CDR3 is made up of 17 amino acids. Germline V lookup: CDR1 GEAIGNYY, CDR2 EKD. The CDR3 DNA sequence: TGTGCCTGTGACACCCTCGGGCTTGGGCGAAACACCGATAAACTCATCTTT. As protein: CACDTLGLGRNTDKLIF.

This clone was seen more than once but under ten times. This sequence joins TRDV2 and TRDJ1, with TRDD3 matching over 8 bases. Germline CDR1 GEAIGNYY, CDR2 EKD. V was clipped by 5 bases and J by 3 bases; unmatched bases: 7. The CDR3 is 14 residues long. CDR3: CACVALGDSDKLIF. In DNA form, the CDR3 reads TGTGCCTGTGTTGCCCTGGGGGACTCCGATAAACTCATCTTT.

This clone was detected only a few times. This sequence joins TRDV2 and TRDJ3; TRDD3 agrees at 8 bases. The CDR3 covers 19 residues. Germline values: CDR1 GEAIGNYY, CDR2 EKD. The ends lost 0 bases at V and 0 bases at J; junction bases unmatched: 6. The CDR3, as DNA: TGTGCCTGTGACACCGGGACTGGGGGGGTCTCCTGGGACACCCGACAGATGTTTTTC. This gives the protein CACDTGTGGVSWDTRQMFF.

The chain combines TRDV2 with TRDJ1; 7 bases match TRDD3. The CDR3 totals 20 residues. With V trimmed by 3 bases and J by 0 bases, 21 bases remained unmatched. Germline lookup yields CDR1 GEAIGNYY and CDR2 EKD. CDR3 protein: CACDSLLSEYTGENTDKLIF. The CDR3 bases are TGTGCCTGTGACTCCCTTTTGTCGGAGTACACTGGGGAAAACACCGATAAACTCATCTTT.

This clone was recorded a few times. The chain joins TRDV2 to TRDJ3; 12 bases match TRDD3. J was trimmed by 0 bases and V by 1 base; bases with no gene match: 9. CDR3 size: 21 residues. CDR1 is GEAIGNYY, CDR2 EKD, per germline. The CDR3 bases are TGTGCCTGTGACACGGTACTGGGGGATACCACCCCCTCCTGGGACACCCGACAGATGTTTTTC. This codes for CACDTVLGDTTPSWDTRQMFF.

This clone is labeled as large. In the same sample, other DNA sequences code for this CDR3. The rearrangement joins TRDV2 to TRDJ1, with a weak D call TRDD3 (5 bases). CDR3 length equals 19 residues. Per the germline V gene, CDR1 is GEAIGNYY and CDR2 is EKD. Between the trimmed V and J ends, which lost 0 bases and 1 base, there was a span of 23 bases. The CDR3 protein is CACDTLSSGSPGRTDKLIF. CDR3 coding DNA: TGTGCCTGTGACACCCTCTCCTCGGGATCCCCCGGTCGCACCGATAAACTCATCTTT.

This clone was picked up a small number of times. It may be a read error: a sequence one base away is much more abundant. Other DNA sequences within the sample encode an identical CDR3. The rearrangement links TRDV2 to TRDJ1; D not resolved. The germline V gene has CDR1 GEAIGNYY and CDR2 EKD. The CDR3 has 14 residues. CDR3 sequence: CACDTIMNTDKLIF. The CDR3 DNA follows: TGTGCCTGCGACACAATAATGAACACCGATAAACTCATCTTT.

Comments on this clone: A read error likely explains this, since a far larger clone differs by one base. V is TRDV2 and J is TRDJ1, with 12 bases identical to TRDD3. Trimming removed 0 bases from V and 2 bases from J; junction bases left unmatched: 15. This CDR3 is built from 20 residues. Looked up from germline, CDR1 is GEAIGNYY and CDR2 is EKD. The CDR3 loop reads CACDTGGTGGYRGSTDKLIF. DNA of the CDR3: TGTGCCTGTGACACCGGGGGTACTGGGGGATACCGAGGGAGTACCGATAAACTCATCTTT.

By proportion, this clone is large (0.1 to 1%). The chain is built from TRDV2 and TRDJ1; 11 positions agree with TRDD3. CDR1 is GEAIGNYY and CDR2 is EKD in the germline V gene. This CDR3 spans 17 amino acids. V gave up 3 bases and J gave up 1 base; unmatched junction bases: 9. CDR3 nucleotides: TGTGCCTGTGACCCTGTCGGTGGGGGATACGGCACCGATAAACTCATCTTT. Encoded protein: CACDPVGGGYGTDKLIF.

This clone is categorized as large. This chain joins TRDV2 and TRDJ3, with 8 bases identical to TRDD3. This CDR3 has 18 amino acids. With V trimmed by 3 bases and J by 1 base, 7 bases remained unmatched. Germline V gives CDR1 GEAIGNYY, CDR2 EKD. The CDR3 here is CACDSTGGQSWDTRQMFF. The CDR3 DNA sequence: TGTGCCTGTGACTCTACTGGGGGCCAGTCCTGGGACACCCGACAGATGTTTTTC.

Worth noting for this clone: The TCRdb protein comes from a much larger clone and disagrees with this DNA's translation at residue 12, likely due to a read error; the protein given here is derived from the DNA. The rearrangement joins TRDV2 to TRDJ1; weak D call: TRDD3 (5 bases). Per germline, CDR1 GEAIGNYY and CDR2 EKD. The CDR3 is 15 residues long. The CDR3 nucleotides are TGTGCCTGTGACGCTGCTGGGAGATACACCGATAACCTCATCTTT. It encodes CACDAAGRYTDNLIF.

Regarding this clone: The protein listed by TCRdb differs at residue 3 from the translated DNA, so the DNA translation is shown. V is TRDV2 and J is TRDJ1, with 12 bases that match TRDD3. From germline, CDR1 is GEAIGNYY and CDR2 EKD. The CDR3 loop spans 19 amino acids. The CDR3 is CARDPTTGGYTSYTDKLIF. The CDR3 nucleotides are TGTGCCCGTGACCCGACTACTGGGGGATACACCAGTTACACCGATAAACTCATCTTT.

This sequence joins TRDV2 and TRDJ1, with D possibly matching TRDD3 (5 bases). The CDR3 spans 15 residues. Germline CDR1 and CDR2: GEAIGNYY and EKD. The V and J ends lost 0 bases and 3 bases respectively, with 13 bases between them. CDR3 nucleotides: TGTGCCTGTGACACCGTTTTCGGGGGCCCCGATAAACTCATCTTT. This encodes CACDTVFGGPDKLIF.

This clone was observed a few times. A single base separates this from a much larger clone, so it may be a read error. Other DNA sequences from this sample encode an identical CDR3 as well. The V call is TRDV2, the J call TRDJ1, with 13 bases aligning to TRDD3. The J segment lost 0 bases and the V segment lost 3 bases, leaving 9 bases of the junction unmatched. The germline CDR1 and CDR2 sequences are GEAIGNYY and EKD. The CDR3 runs to 18 residues. The CDR3 loop is CACDALLGDTEDTDKLIF. CDR3 DNA: TGTGCCTGTGACGCGTTACTGGGGGATACGGAAGACACCGATAAACTCATCTTT.

The chain recombines TRDV2 with TRDJ1, with D possibly TRDD3 on 5 matching bases. Trimming left V 0 bases short and J 5 bases short, with 15 bases between. This CDR3 has 15 residues. Germline loops: CDR1 GEAIGNYY, CDR2 EKD. The CDR3 here is CACDTAGTTEDKLIF. The CDR3, as DNA: TGTGCCTGTGACACCGCGGGGACGACCGAGGATAAACTCATCTTT.

The chain carries TRDV2 and TRDJ1; 7 bases align to TRDD3. CDR1 and CDR2 from the germline V gene are GEAIGNYY and EKD. The CDR3 is 19 residues long. After removal of 0 bases from V and 3 bases from J, the junction contained 18 bases not matched to a gene. CDR3 region: CACDTVLRARGYGPDKLIF. As DNA, the CDR3 is TGTGCCTGTGACACCGTTCTGAGGGCTAGAGGATACGGGCCCGATAAACTCATCTTT.

This clone was found a few times. Relative to the germline gene, one junction end is altered; a read error may explain this. Other DNA sequences in this specimen translate into the identical CDR3. The chain uses TRDV2 and TRDJ2; the D is unclear. Germline loops: CDR1 GEAIGNYY, CDR2 EKD. This CDR3 has 18 residues. The CDR3 sequence is CACDTVGRSVPLTAQLFF. Here the CDR3 DNA reads TGTGCCTGTGACACCGTGGGAAGGTCCGTCCCTTTGACAGCACAACTCTTCTTC.

This clone occurred a few times. V usage is TRDV2 and J usage is TRDJ1; TRDD3 might be the D (6 bases). The germline V gene has CDR1 GEAIGNYY and CDR2 EKD. The CDR3 has 17 residues. The V gene lost 0 bases and the J gene lost 0 bases, with 16 bases spanning the gap. CDR3 sequence reads: CACDTVGGPPYTDKLIF. The DNA of the CDR3 is TGTGCCTGTGACACCGTCGGGGGACCCCCGTACACCGATAAACTCATCTTT.

This clone occurred a few times. This CDR3 reads CACDTVLGSWDTRQMFF. CDR3 bases: TGTGCCTGTGACACCGTTCTGGGGTCCTGGGACACCCGACAGATGTTTTTC. The chain joins TRDV2 to TRDJ3, with D perhaps TRDD3 (6 bases). Germline assignment: CDR1 GEAIGNYY and CDR2 EKD. The CDR3 runs 17 residues. With 0 bases removed from V and 1 base from J, the gap between germline ends came to 9 bases.

In its sample, this clone ranks as medium-sized (0.01 to 0.1%). The CDR3: CACVGLGDLFSDKLIF. In DNA, the CDR3 is TGTGCCTGTGTCGGACTGGGGGATTTATTCTCCGATAAACTCATCTTT. The rearrangement uses TRDV2 and TRDJ1, with 10 bases that match TRDD3. Germline loops: CDR1 GEAIGNYY, CDR2 EKD. The CDR3 has 16 residues. Trimming at V came to 5 bases and at J to 3 bases, leaving 11 bases not matched to a gene.

This clone is large. Here the CDR3 reads CACDTLLDTDKLIF. The DNA of the CDR3 is TGTGCCTGTGACACCTTATTGGACACCGATAAACTCATCTTT. V gene TRDV2 combines with J gene TRDJ1; D remains ambiguous. Germline CDR1 reads GEAIGNYY; CDR2 reads EKD. The CDR3 totals 14 residues. The V and J ends lost 0 bases and 0 bases respectively, with 7 bases between them.